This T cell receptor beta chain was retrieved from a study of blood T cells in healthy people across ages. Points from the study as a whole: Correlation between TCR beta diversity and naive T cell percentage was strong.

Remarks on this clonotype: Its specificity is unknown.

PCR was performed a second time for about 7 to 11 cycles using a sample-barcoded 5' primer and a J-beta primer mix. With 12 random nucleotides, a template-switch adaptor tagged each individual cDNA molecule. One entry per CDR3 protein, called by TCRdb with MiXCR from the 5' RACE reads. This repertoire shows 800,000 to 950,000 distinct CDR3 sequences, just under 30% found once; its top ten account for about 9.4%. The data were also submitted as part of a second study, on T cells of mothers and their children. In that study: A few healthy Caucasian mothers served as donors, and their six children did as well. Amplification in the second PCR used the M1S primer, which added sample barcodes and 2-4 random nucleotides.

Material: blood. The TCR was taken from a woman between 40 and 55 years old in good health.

This CDR3 reads CASRRGGGGSGGIIQGTQFF. For the CDR3, the DNA is TGTGCCAGCAGACGGGGGGGCGGAGGGAGCGGGGGAATCATTCAAGGGACCCAGTTCTTC. V is TRBV28 and J is TRBJ2-1, with 8 positions matching TRBD2. Per the germline V gene, CDR1 is MDHEN and CDR2 is SYDVKM. The CDR3 sequence is 20 residues long. Trimming cost V 6 bases and J 13 bases; bases outside gene matches: 32.